This entry lists 7 T cell receptor beta chains sequenced from one sample in a study of cytomegalovirus exposure and HLA in healthy donors. PCR used 60 Vbeta primers and 13 Jbeta primers. Some clones are missing from TCRdb's copy, which holds only in-frame ones; the method was immunoSEQ multiplex PCR. The repertoire holds around 68,000 clones, with approximately 81% as singletons. Source material: PBMCs. Receptor source: a woman aged 25 to 39 in good health and CMV-seropositive.

The chain carries TRBV11-1 and TRBJ2-5, with TRBD2 matching 10 bases. Germline trimming cut 4 bases from V and 0 bases from J; bases unmatched to any gene: 5. CDR1 and CDR2 from the germline V gene are SGHAT and FQDESV (reference sequence). The CDR3 contains 16 residues. DNA of the CDR3: TGTGCCAGCAGCTCCGGGACTAGCGCCTACCAAGAGACCCAGTACTTC. This sequence encodes CASSSGTSAYQETQYF.

This clone was counted only a few times. The chain has TRBV7-2 and TRBJ2-5; TRBD2 matches 10 bases. The germline V gene encodes CDR1 SGHTA and CDR2 FQGNSA. The CDR3 loop spans 16 amino acids. The junction had 5 bases not matched to a gene; V was cut back by 1 base and J by 3 bases. The CDR3 loop is CASSLVGTSVEETQYF. The CDR3 DNA reads TGTGCCAGCAGCTTAGTAGGGACTAGCGTTGAAGAGACCCAGTACTTC.

The chain links TRBV7-3 to TRBJ2-1; tentative D call: TRBD2 (6 bases). The V and J ends lost 1 base and 4 bases respectively, with 11 bases between them. Germline V gene data show CDR1 as SGHTA and CDR2 as FQGTGA. This CDR3 region has 15 residues. The CDR3 region is CASSLSHGGYNEQFF. In DNA, the CDR3 is TGTGCCAGCAGCTTAAGTCACGGAGGGTACAATGAGCAGTTCTTC.

This clone has only a few counts. This chain links TRBV5-1 with TRBJ2-1; 10 nucleotides agree with TRBD2. This CDR3 has 15 residues. Germline CDR1 and CDR2: SGHRS and YFSETQ. V lost 4 bases and J lost 6; bases outside the gene matches: 7. The CDR3 sequence: CASSAGLAALNEQFF. Written as DNA, the CDR3 is TGCGCCAGCAGCGCCGGACTAGCGGCTCTCAATGAGCAGTTCTTC. Using reference TRBV5-1 and TRBJ2-1 for the parts outside the CDR3, the full variable domain is KAGVTQTPRYLIKTRGQQVTLSCSPISGHRSVSWYQQTPGQGLQFLFEYFSETQRNKGNFPGRFSGRQFSNSRSEMNVSTLELGDSALYLCASSAGLAALNEQFFGPGTRLTVL.

The sample holds a few counts of this clone. The chain recombines TRBV2 with TRBJ1-1, with D maybe TRBD1 (6 bases). The CDR3 has 14 residues. The germline CDR1 and CDR2 sequences are SNHLY and FYNNEI. V was clipped by 3 bases and J by 5 bases, with 13 bases between them. Here the CDR3 reads CASSDRGGRTEAFF. DNA of the CDR3: TGTGCCAGCAGTGATAGGGGGGGACGGACTGAAGCTTTCTTT.

The chain combines TRBV27 with TRBJ2-1, with 11 bases matching TRBD1. Unmatched junction bases numbered 5, after V lost 1 base and J lost 6 bases. The germline V gene encodes CDR1 MNHEY and CDR2 SMNVEV (reference sequence). The CDR3 is made up of 16 amino acids. The CDR3 nucleotides read TGTGCCAGCAGTTTATGGATGGGACAGGGGGGCAATGAGCAGTTCTTC. This encodes CASSLWMGQGGNEQFF.

This CDR3 reads CASSLSGYGYTF. For the CDR3, the DNA is TGTGCCAGCAGTTTGTCCGGGTATGGCTACACCTTC. The chain combines TRBV28 with TRBJ1-2; no clear D gene. V shed 3 bases and J shed 5 bases, with 7 bases lying between them. This CDR3 comprises 12 residues. From germline, CDR1 is MDHEN and CDR2 SYDVKM.